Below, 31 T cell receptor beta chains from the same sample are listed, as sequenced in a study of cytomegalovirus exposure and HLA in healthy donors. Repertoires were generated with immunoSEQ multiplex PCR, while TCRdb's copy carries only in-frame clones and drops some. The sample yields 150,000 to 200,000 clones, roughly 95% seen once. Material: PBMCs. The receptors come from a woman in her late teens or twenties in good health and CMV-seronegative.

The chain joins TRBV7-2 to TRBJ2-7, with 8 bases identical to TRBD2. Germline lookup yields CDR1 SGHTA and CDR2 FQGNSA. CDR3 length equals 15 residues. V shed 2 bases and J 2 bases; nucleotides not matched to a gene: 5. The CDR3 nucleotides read TGTGCCAGCAGCTTATGGGCGGGGGGTCCCTACGAGCAGTACTTC. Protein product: CASSLWAGGPYEQYF.

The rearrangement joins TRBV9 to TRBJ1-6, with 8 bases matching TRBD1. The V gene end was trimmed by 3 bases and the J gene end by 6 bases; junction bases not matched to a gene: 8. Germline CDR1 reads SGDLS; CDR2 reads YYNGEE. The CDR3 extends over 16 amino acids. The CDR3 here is CASSGGTGTINSPLHF. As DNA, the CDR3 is TGTGCCAGCAGCGGGGGGACAGGCACGATTAATTCACCCCTCCACTTT.

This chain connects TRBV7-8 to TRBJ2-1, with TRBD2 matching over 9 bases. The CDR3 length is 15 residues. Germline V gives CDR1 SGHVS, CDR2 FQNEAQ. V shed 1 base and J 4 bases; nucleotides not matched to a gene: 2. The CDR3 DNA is TGTGCCAGCAGCTTAGTGGCGGGGGGGTACAATGAGCAGTTCTTC. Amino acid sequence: CASSLVAGGYNEQFF.

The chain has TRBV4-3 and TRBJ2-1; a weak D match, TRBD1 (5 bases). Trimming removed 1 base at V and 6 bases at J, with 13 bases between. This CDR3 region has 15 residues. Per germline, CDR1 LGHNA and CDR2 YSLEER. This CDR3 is CASSQGPRVGNEQFF. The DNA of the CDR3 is TGCGCCAGCAGCCAAGGTCCCAGGGTGGGCAATGAGCAGTTCTTC.

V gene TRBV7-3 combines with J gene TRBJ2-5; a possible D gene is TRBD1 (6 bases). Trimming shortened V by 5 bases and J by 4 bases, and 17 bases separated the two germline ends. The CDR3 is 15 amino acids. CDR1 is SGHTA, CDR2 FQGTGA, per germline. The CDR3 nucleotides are TGTGCCAGCAGCCCAGCTGGGCTAGGGGGAGAGACCCAGTACTTC. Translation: CASSPAGLGGETQYF. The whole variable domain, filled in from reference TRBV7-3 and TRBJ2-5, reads GAGVSQTPSNKVTEKGKYVELRCDPISGHTALYWYRQSLGQGPEFLIYFQGTGAADDSGLPNDRFFAVRPEGSVSTLKIQRTERGDSAVYLCASSPAGLGGETQYFGPGTRLLVL.

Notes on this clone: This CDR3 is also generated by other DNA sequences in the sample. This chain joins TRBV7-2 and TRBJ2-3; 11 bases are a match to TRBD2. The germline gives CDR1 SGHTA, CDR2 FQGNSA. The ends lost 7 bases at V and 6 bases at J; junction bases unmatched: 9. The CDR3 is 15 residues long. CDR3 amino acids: CASTNSGGAGDTQYF. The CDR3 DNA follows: TGTGCCAGCACCAATAGCGGGGGGGCAGGGGATACGCAGTATTTT.

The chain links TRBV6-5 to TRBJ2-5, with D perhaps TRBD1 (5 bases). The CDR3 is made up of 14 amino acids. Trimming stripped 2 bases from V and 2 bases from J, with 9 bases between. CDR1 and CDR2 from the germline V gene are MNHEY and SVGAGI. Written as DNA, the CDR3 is TGTGCCAGCAGTTACGGTAGGGGACAAGAGACCCAGTACTTC. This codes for CASSYGRGQETQYF.

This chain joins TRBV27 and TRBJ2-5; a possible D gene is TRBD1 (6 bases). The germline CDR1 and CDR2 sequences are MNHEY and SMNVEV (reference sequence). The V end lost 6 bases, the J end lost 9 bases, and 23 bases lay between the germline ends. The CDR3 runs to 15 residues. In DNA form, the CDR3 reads TGTGCCAGCAGCCAGGTTGGGGGCGCCAATAGGGCCCAGTACTTC. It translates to CASSQVGGANRAQYF.

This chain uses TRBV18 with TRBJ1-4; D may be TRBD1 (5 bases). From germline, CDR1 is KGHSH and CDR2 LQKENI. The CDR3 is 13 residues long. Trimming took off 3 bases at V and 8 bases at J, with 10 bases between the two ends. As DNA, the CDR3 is TGTGCCAGCTCACCCCAGGGTTACGAAAAACTGTTTTTT. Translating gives CASSPQGYEKLFF.

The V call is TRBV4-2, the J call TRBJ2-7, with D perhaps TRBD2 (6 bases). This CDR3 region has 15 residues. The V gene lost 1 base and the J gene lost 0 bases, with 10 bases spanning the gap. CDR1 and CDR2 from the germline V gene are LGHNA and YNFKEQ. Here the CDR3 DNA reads TGTGCCAGCAGCCAAGGACTAGTAGACTCCTACGAGCAGTACTTC. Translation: CASSQGLVDSYEQYF.

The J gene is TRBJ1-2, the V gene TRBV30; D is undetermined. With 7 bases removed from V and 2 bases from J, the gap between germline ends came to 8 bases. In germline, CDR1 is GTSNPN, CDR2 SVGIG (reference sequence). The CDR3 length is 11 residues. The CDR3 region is CASGMNYGYTF. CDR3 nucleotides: TGTGCCTCCGGGATGAACTATGGCTACACCTTC.

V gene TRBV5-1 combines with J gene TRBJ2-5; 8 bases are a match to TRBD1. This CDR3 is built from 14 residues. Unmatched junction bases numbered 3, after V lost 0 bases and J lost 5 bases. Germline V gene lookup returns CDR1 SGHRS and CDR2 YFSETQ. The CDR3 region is CASSLDRGYETQYF. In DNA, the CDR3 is TGCGCCAGCAGCTTGGACAGGGGGTACGAGACCCAGTACTTC.

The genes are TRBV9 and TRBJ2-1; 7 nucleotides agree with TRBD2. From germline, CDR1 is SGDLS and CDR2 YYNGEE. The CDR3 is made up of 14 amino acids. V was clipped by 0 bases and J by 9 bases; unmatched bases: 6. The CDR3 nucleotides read TGTGCCAGCAGCGTAGAGGGAGGGCCGGGTGAGCAGTTCTTC. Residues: CASSVEGGPGEQFF. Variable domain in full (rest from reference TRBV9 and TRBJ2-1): DSGVTQTPKHLITATGQRVTLRCSPRSGDLSVYWYQQSLDQGLQFLIQYYNGEERAKGNILERFSAQQFPDLHSELNLSSLELGDSALYFCASSVEGGPGEQFFGPGTRLTVL.

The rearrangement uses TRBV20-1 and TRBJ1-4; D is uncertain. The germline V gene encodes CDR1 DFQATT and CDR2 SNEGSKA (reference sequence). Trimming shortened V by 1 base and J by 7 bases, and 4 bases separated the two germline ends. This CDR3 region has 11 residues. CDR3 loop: CSARGGEKLFF. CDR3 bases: TGCAGTGCTAGAGGCGGTGAAAAACTGTTTTTT.

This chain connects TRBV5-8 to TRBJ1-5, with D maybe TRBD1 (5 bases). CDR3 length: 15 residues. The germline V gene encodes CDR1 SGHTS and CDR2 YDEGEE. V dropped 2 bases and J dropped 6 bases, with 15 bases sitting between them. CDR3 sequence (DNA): TGTGCCAGCAGCTTTTCTTACCAGGGTCGTCAGCCCCAGCATTTT. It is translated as CASSFSYQGRQPQHF.

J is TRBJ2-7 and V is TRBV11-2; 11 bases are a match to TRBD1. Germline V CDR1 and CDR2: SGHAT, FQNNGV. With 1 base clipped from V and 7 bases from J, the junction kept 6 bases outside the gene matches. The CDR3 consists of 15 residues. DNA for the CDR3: TGTGCCAGCAGCTTAGGGACAGGGGGCGCGTGGGAGCAGTACTTC. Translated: CASSLGTGGAWEQYF.

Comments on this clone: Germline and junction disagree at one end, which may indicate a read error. CDR3 sequence reads: CASSSGSGGSTDTQYF. As DNA, the CDR3 is TGTGCTAGCAGCTCTGGTAGCGGGGGAAGCACAGATACGCAGTATTTT. The chain joins TRBV7-7 to TRBJ2-3, with 9 positions matching TRBD2. The germline V gene has CDR1 SSHAT and CDR2 FNYEAQ (reference sequence). The CDR3 extends over 16 amino acids.

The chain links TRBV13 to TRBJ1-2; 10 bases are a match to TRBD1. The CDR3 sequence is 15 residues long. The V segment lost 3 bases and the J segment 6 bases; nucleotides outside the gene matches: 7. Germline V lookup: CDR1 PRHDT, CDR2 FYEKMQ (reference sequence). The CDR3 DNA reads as TGTGCCAGCAGCTTCCTGACAGGGGGCGTAAATGGCTACACCTTC. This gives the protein CASSFLTGGVNGYTF.

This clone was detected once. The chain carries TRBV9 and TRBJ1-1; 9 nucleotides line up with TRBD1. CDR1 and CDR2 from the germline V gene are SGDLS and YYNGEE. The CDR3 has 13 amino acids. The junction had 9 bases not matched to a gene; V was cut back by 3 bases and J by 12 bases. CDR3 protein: CASSATIGTGTFF. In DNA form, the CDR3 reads TGTGCCAGCAGCGCCACCATTGGGACAGGGACTTTCTTT.

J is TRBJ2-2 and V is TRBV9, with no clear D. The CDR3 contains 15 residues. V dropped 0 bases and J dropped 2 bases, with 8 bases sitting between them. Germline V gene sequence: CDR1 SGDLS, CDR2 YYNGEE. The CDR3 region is CASSVGVVNTGELFF. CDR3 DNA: TGTGCCAGCAGCGTAGGAGTGGTAAACACCGGGGAGCTGTTTTTT.

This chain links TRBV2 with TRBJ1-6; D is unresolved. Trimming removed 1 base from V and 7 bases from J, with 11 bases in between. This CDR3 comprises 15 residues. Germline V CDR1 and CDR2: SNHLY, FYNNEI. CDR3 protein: CASSEGRAENSPLHF. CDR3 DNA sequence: TGTGCCAGCAGTGAAGGGAGGGCAGAGAATTCACCCCTCCACTTT.

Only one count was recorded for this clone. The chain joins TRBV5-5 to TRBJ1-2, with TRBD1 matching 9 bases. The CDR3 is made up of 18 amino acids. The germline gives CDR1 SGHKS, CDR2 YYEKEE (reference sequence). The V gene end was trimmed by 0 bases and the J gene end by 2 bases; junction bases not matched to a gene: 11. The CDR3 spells CASSLDIPGQGRNYGYTF. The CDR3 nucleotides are TGTGCCAGCAGCTTGGATATACCGGGACAGGGTCGGAACTATGGCTACACCTTC.

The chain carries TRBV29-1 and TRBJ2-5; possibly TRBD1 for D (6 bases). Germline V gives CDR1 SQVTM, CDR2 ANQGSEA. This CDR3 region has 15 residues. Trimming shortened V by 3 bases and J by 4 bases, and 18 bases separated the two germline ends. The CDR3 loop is CSVDPQGTVRETQYF. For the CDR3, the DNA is TGCAGCGTTGATCCCCAGGGGACGGTGAGAGAGACCCAGTACTTC.

The DNA for the CDR3 is TGTGCCAGTAGACCAGGGTGGACCTACAATGAGCAGTTCTTC. This sequence encodes CASRPGWTYNEQFF. V is TRBV19 and J is TRBJ2-1, with TRBD1 as a possible D gene (5 bases). Germline-derived CDR1 and CDR2 are LNHDA and SQIVND (reference sequence). CDR3 size: 14 residues. Trimming took 6 bases from V and 2 from J, leaving 11 bases between them.

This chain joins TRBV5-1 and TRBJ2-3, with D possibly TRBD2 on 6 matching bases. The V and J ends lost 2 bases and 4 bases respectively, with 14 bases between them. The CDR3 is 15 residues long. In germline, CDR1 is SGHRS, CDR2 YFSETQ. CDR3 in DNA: TGCGCCAGCAGCTTATTTGGCGGGGCCGCAGATACGCAGTATTTT. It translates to CASSLFGGAADTQYF.

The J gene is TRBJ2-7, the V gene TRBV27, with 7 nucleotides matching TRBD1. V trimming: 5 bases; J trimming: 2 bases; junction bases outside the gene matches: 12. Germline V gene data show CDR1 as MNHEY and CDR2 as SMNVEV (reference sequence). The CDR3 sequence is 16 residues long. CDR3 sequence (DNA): TGTGCCAGCAGTGCGACCGGGACAGTATTCACCTACGAGCAGTACTTC. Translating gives CASSATGTVFTYEQYF.

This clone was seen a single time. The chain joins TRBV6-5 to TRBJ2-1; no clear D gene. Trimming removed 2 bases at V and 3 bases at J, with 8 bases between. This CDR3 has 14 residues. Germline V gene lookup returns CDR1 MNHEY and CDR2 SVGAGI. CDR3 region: CASSYAWSYNEQFF. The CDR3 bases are TGTGCCAGCAGTTACGCCTGGAGCTACAATGAGCAGTTCTTC.

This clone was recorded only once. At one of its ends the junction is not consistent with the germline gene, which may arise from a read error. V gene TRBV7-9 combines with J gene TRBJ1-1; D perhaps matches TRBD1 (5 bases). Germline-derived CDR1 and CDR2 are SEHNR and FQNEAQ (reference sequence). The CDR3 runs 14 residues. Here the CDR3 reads CASSPDVSPNSRGF. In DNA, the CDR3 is TGTGCCAGCAGCCCCGATGTTTCGCCCAACTCAAGGGGCTTT.

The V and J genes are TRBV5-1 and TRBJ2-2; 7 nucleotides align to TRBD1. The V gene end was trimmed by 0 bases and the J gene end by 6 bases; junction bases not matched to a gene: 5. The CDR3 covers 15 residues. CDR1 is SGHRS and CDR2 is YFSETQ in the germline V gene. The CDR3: CASSLETGRAGELFF. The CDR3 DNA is TGCGCCAGCAGCTTGGAGACAGGGCGGGCCGGGGAGCTGTTTTTT.

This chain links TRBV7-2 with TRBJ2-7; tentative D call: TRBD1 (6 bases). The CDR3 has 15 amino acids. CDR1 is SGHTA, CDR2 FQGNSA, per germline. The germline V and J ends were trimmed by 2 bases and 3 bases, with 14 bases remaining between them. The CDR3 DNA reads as TGTGCCAGCAGCTTAACAGGGACCGAGCTCTACGAGCAGTACTTC. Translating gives CASSLTGTELYEQYF.

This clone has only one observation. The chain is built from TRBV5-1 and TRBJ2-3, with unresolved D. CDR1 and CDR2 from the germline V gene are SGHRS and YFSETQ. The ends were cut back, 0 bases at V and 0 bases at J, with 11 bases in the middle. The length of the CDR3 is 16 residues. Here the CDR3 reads CASSLESIPSTDTQYF. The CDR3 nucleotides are TGCGCCAGCAGCTTGGAGAGTATTCCTAGCACAGATACGCAGTATTTT.